The clone carrying this T cell receptor beta chain was detected many times. Its target is unknown. TCR beta CDR3 regions were amplified from RNA. TCR CDR3 regions were first amplified by RT-PCR with HTBI primers. TCRdb re-called the multiplex PCR reads through MiXCR, storing one row per CDR3 protein. This table holds about 380,000 distinct CDR3 sequences, around 15% found once. This sample stems from a study of T cells in Graves' hyperthyroidism and ophthalmopathy. General observations from the study: Blood samples included most of the expanded thyroid clonotypes exceeding 0.001. Ophthalmopathy got predicted by the model a median about 6.7 months before its onset.

Trimming took 2 bases from V and 5 from J, leaving 10 bases between them. The CDR3 spans 13 residues. The germline V gene has CDR1 MDHEN and CDR2 SYDVKM. The clonotype originates from a woman aged 25 to 39 with Graves' ophthalmopathy. Material: blood. The V and J genes are TRBV28 and TRBJ2-7; D is uncertain. CDR3 nucleotides: TGTGCCAGCAGTTTACCAAAGGGTCACGAGCAGTACTTC. Its translation is CASSLPKGHEQYF.